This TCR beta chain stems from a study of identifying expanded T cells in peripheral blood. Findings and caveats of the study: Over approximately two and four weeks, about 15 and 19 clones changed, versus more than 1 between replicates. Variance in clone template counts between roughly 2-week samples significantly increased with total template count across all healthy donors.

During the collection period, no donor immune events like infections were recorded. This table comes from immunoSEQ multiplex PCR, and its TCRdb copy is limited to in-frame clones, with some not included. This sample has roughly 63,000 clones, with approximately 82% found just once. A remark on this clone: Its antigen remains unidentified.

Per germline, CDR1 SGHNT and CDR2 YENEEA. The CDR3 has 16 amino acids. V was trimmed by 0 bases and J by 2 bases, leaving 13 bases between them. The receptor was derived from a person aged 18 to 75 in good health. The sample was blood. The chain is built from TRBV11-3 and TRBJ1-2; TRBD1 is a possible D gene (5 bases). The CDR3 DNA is TGTGCCAGCAGCTTAGATCTGACGGGGACCAACTATGGCTACACCTTC. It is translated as CASSLDLTGTNYGYTF.